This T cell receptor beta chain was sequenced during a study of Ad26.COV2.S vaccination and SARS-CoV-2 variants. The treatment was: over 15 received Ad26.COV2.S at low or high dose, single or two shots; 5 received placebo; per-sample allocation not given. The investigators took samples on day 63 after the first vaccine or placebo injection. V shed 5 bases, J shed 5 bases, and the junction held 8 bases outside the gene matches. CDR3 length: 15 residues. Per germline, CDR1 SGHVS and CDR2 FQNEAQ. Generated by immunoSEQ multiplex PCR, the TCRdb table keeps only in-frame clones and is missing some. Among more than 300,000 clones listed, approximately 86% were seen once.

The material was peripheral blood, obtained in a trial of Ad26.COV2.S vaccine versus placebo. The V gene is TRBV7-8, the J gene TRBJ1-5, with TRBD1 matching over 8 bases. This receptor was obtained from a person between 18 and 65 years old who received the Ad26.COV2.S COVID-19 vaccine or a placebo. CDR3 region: CASSRDRGHDQPQHF. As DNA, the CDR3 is TGTGCCAGCAGCAGAGACAGGGGCCACGATCAGCCCCAGCATTTT.